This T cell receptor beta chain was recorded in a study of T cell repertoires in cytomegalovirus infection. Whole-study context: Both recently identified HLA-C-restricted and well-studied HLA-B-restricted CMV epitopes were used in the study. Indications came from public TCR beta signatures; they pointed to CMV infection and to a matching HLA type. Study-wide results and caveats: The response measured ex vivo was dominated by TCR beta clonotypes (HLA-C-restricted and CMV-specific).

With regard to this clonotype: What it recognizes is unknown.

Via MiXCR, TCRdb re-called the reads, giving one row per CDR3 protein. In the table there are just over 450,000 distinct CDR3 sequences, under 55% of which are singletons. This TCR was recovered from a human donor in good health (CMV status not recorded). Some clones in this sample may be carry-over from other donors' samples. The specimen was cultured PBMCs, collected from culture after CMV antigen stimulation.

The CDR3 DNA reads as TGTGCCAGCAGCGTAGGTAGTGCGGGCACAGATACGCAGTATTTT. Its translation is CASSVGSAGTDTQYF. The rearrangement joins TRBV9 to TRBJ2-3, with unresolved D. The CDR3 has 15 residues. Germline V lookup: CDR1 SGDLS, CDR2 YYNGEE. V lost 0 bases, J lost 1 base, and 9 bases lay in between.